Each of the 25 T cell receptor beta chains below was sequenced from the same sample in a study of radiation and T cells in renal cell carcinoma. The method was immunoSEQ multiplex PCR; TCRdb's version includes in-frame clones alone and lacks a portion of them. The data hold about 130,000 clones, with around 81% observed a single time. The time point was: blood 2 weeks post-SBRT. Treatment reported: 15 Gy SBRT to primary tumor, nephrectomy 4 weeks later. Sequences were derived from blood, sampled from a patient whose treatment included radiotherapy and nephrectomy. These receptors were taken from a man aged 45-65 years with renal cell carcinoma.

The gene calls are TRBV7-3 and TRBJ2-2, with a tentative D call TRBD1 (6 bases). V was shortened by 4 bases and J by 5 bases, with 14 bases between the two germline ends. Germline V gene lookup returns CDR1 SGHTA and CDR2 FQGTGA. The CDR3 length is 15 residues. The CDR3 loop is CASSYEGGRTGELFF. CDR3 coding DNA: TGTGCCAGCAGCTACGAAGGGGGACGAACCGGGGAGCTGTTTTTT.

CDR3 residues: CASSQDWGVPNEKLFF. CDR3 DNA: TGCGCCAGCAGCCAAGATTGGGGGGTTCCTAATGAAAAACTGTTTTTT. The chain is built from TRBV4-1 and TRBJ1-4; the D gene is possibly TRBD1 (5 bases). The V end lost 0 bases, the J end lost 3 bases, and 11 bases lay between the germline ends. Germline assignment: CDR1 MGHRA and CDR2 YSYEKL. The CDR3 consists of 16 residues.

The chain employs TRBV4-1 and TRBJ1-2, with D unclear. The germline gives CDR1 MGHRA, CDR2 YSYEKL. The CDR3 has 15 amino acids. Deletions cut 4 bases from V and 8 bases from J, with 20 bases between. CDR3 bases: TGCGCCAGCAGCCGGGAGAGACTGGAGTACTGGGGCTACACCTTC. This translates into CASSRERLEYWGYTF.

This rearrangement joins TRBV7-3 to TRBJ1-1; tentatively, D is TRBD1 (5 bases). This CDR3 has 14 residues. Trimming took 3 bases from V and 5 from J, leaving 13 bases between them. Per germline, CDR1 SGHTA and CDR2 FQGTGA. In nucleotides, the CDR3 is TGTGCCAGCAGCTTGACCGGACGGGGGACTGAAGCTTTCTTT. It yields the protein CASSLTGRGTEAFF.

V and J are TRBV6-5 and TRBJ2-7, with 12 bases lining up with TRBD2. With 10 bases clipped from V and 2 bases from J, the junction kept 3 bases outside the gene matches. In germline, CDR1 is MNHEY, CDR2 SVGAGI. The CDR3 is 13 amino acids. DNA for the CDR3: TGTGCCACAACTAGCGGGGGGACCTACGAGCAGTACTTC. Its translation is CATTSGGTYEQYF.

This clone was detected only once. J is TRBJ2-5 and V is TRBV27, with D maybe TRBD1 (6 bases). From germline, CDR1 is MNHEY and CDR2 SMNVEV (reference sequence). Trimming removed 5 bases at V and 6 bases at J, with 13 bases between. This CDR3 comprises 13 residues. CDR3 loop: CASSLNREQTQYF. As DNA, the CDR3 is TGTGCCAGCAGTCTCAACAGGGAACAGACCCAGTACTTC.

This rearrangement joins TRBV29-1 to TRBJ2-1; TRBD2 matches 12 bases. Per the germline V gene, CDR1 is SQVTM and CDR2 is ANQGSEA. The trim removed 4 bases at V and 4 bases at J, leaving 5 bases unmatched. This CDR3 contains 15 residues. For the CDR3, the DNA is TGCAGCGTTGGTGGAGGGACTAGCGGGTACAATGAGCAGTTCTTC. Amino acid sequence: CSVGGGTSGYNEQFF.

This clone turned up a few times. J is TRBJ1-1 and V is TRBV29-1; possible D gene TRBD1, 5 bases. The CDR3 totals 13 residues. Germline V gene data show CDR1 as SQVTM and CDR2 as ANQGSEA. V lost 7 bases, J lost 11 bases, and 23 bases lay in between. The CDR3 bases are TGCAGCGCCTTGACAGCAGCTGGGGTGGAGGCTTTCTTT. Translated, it gives CSALTAAGVEAFF.

The chain links TRBV7-2 to TRBJ1-2; weak D call: TRBD1 (6 bases). V was cut by 1 base and J by 0 bases, with 9 bases left in between. The CDR3 runs to 15 residues. Germline V gene lookup returns CDR1 SGHTA and CDR2 FQGNSA. CDR3 loop: CASSLGAGANYGYTF. In nucleotides, the CDR3 is TGTGCCAGCAGCTTAGGGGCAGGGGCTAACTATGGCTACACCTTC.

The V gene is TRBV19, the J gene TRBJ1-2, with 7 bases lining up with TRBD1. The germline V gene encodes CDR1 LNHDA and CDR2 SQIVND (reference sequence). Losses at the gene ends were 3 bases for V and 0 bases for J; bases not matched to a gene: 10. The CDR3 runs to 17 residues. The DNA of the CDR3 is TGTGCCAGTAGTATTATTCCGGGACAGACCGCTAACTATGGCTACACCTTC. This sequence encodes CASSIIPGQTANYGYTF.

This sequence joins TRBV10-1 and TRBJ1-4; 7 nucleotides agree with TRBD1. In germline, CDR1 is WNHNN, CDR2 SYGVQD (reference sequence). Trimming took 10 bases from V and 0 from J; bases not matched to a gene: 14. This CDR3 has 17 residues. CDR3 coding DNA: TGCGCCATCCACCGAAAGACAGGGTTCGCAACTAATGAAAAACTGTTTTTT. It codes for CAIHRKTGFATNEKLFF.

The chain recombines TRBV5-1 with TRBJ2-5; 7 nucleotides match TRBD1. The junction had 10 bases not matched to a gene; V was cut back by 4 bases and J by 4 bases. The CDR3 runs 15 residues. Germline loops: CDR1 SGHRS, CDR2 YFSETQ. In nucleotides, the CDR3 is TGCGCCAGCAGCAGTACAGGGGCATTAGGAGAGACCCAGTACTTC. Its translation is CASSSTGALGETQYF.

The CDR3 is CSVEDPDRGKDGYTF. DNA of the CDR3: TGCAGCGTTGAAGACCCTGACAGGGGAAAGGATGGCTACACCTTC. The chain couples TRBV29-1 to TRBJ1-2, with 8 bases that match TRBD1. This CDR3 spans 15 amino acids. Looked up from germline, CDR1 is SQVTM and CDR2 is ANQGSEA. The V segment lost 0 bases and the J segment 6 bases; nucleotides outside the gene matches: 9.

The chain is built from TRBV6-4 and TRBJ2-1; 15 bases are shared with TRBD2. The CDR3 sequence is 15 residues long. Trimming at V came to 4 bases and at J to 6 bases, leaving 1 base not matched to a gene. CDR1 and CDR2 from the germline V gene are MRHNA and SNTAGT. The CDR3 DNA follows: TGTGCCAGCAGTGGGACTAGCGGGGGGGCCAATGAGCAGTTCTTC. Protein: CASSGTSGGANEQFF.

This clone was counted a few times. V usage is TRBV19 and J usage is TRBJ1-2, with D unclear. Trimming stripped 4 bases from V and 8 bases from J, with 14 bases between. The germline CDR1 and CDR2 sequences are LNHDA and SQIVND (reference sequence). The CDR3 sequence is 13 residues long. In DNA form, the CDR3 reads TGTGCCAGTAGTAATTTGGATCTTGGCGGCTACACCTTC. It is translated as CASSNLDLGGYTF.

The chain couples TRBV6-1 to TRBJ1-2, with 8 bases lining up with TRBD1. V shed 2 bases and J 9 bases; nucleotides not matched to a gene: 5. The CDR3 length is 13 residues. Germline CDR1 is MNHNS and CDR2 is SASEGT. CDR3 DNA: TGTGCCAGCAGTGAAAGGGACAGGCGTAGCTACACCTTC. This gives the protein CASSERDRRSYTF.

The rearrangement uses TRBV11-3 and TRBJ2-3; D uncertain. Trimming cost V 2 bases and J 4 bases, with 7 bases left between them. The CDR3 runs to 13 residues. Germline loops: CDR1 SGHNT, CDR2 YENEEA. DNA of the CDR3: TGTGCCAGCAGCTTATCGGAAGCAGATACGCAGTATTTT. This gives the protein CASSLSEADTQYF.

This chain links TRBV19 with TRBJ1-1; the D is unclear. Germline lookup yields CDR1 LNHDA and CDR2 SQIVND (reference sequence). The V and J ends lost 7 bases and 0 bases respectively, with 6 bases between them. CDR3 size: 12 residues. CDR3 amino acids: CASTDLNTEAFF. Here the CDR3 DNA reads TGTGCCAGTACGGACCTGAACACTGAAGCTTTCTTT.

The chain couples TRBV6-6 to TRBJ2-7; D gene unclear. V was cut by 3 bases and J by 7 bases, with 13 bases left in between. CDR3 length equals 13 residues. In germline, CDR1 is MNHNY, CDR2 SVGAGI (reference sequence). The CDR3 region is CASSYSEYREQYF. DNA for the CDR3: TGTGCCAGCAGTTATTCCGAGTATAGGGAGCAGTACTTC.

The chain employs TRBV7-9 and TRBJ2-5; 7 bases fit TRBD2. V was clipped by 1 base and J by 4 bases; unmatched bases: 6. Germline CDR1 SEHNR, CDR2 FQNEAQ (reference sequence). The CDR3 is 15 amino acids. The CDR3 reads CASSLGIAGPETQYF. DNA of the CDR3: TGTGCCAGCAGCTTAGGGATAGCGGGCCCAGAGACCCAGTACTTC.

The chain recombines TRBV28 with TRBJ2-1, with 7 nucleotides matching TRBD2. The CDR3 totals 15 residues. Germline V gives CDR1 MDHEN, CDR2 SYDVKM. V was pared by 1 base and J by 4 bases, with 4 bases of the junction left unmatched. The CDR3 nucleotides read TGTGCCAGCAGTTTATCTAGCGGTATTTACAATGAGCAGTTCTTC. This codes for CASSLSSGIYNEQFF.

This clone was counted only a few times. The chain links TRBV16 to TRBJ1-3, with 10 positions matching TRBD1. V lost 2 bases, J lost 2 bases, and 3 bases stayed unmatched. This CDR3 is 16 amino acids long. Germline assignment: CDR1 KGHSY and CDR2 FQNENV. CDR3 protein: CASSQQGQGPGNTIYF. CDR3 in DNA: TGTGCCAGCAGCCAACAGGGACAGGGGCCTGGAAACACCATATATTTT. The full variable domain, rest sourced from reference TRBV16 and TRBJ1-3, is GEEVAQTPKHLVRGEGQKAKLYCAPIKGHSYVFWYQQVLKNEFKFLISFQNENVFDETGMPKERFSAKCLPNSPCSLEIQATKLEDSAVYFCASSQQGQGPGNTIYFGEGSWLTVV.

J is TRBJ2-7 and V is TRBV7-8; 7 nucleotides line up with TRBD2. V dropped 4 bases and J dropped 2; count of bases not matched to a gene: 8. The CDR3 is 15 amino acids. Germline V lookup: CDR1 SGHVS, CDR2 FQNEAQ. For the CDR3, the DNA is TGTGCCAGCAGCTCGAGGACTAGTGAGGCCTACGAGCAGTACTTC. It codes for CASSSRTSEAYEQYF.

The rearrangement joins TRBV6-6 to TRBJ1-2, with unresolved D. The ends were cut back, 6 bases at V and 5 bases at J, with 10 bases in the middle. In germline, CDR1 is MNHNY, CDR2 SVGAGI (reference sequence). There are 12 residues in the CDR3. The CDR3 region is CASRNEGYGYTF. As DNA, the CDR3 is TGTGCCAGCAGAAATGAGGGATATGGCTACACCTTC.

This chain uses TRBV30 with TRBJ2-2, with D tentatively TRBD1 (5 bases). The CDR3 consists of 14 residues. In germline, CDR1 is GTSNPN, CDR2 SVGIG (reference sequence). Trimming removed 0 bases at V and 4 bases at J, with 9 bases between. CDR3 region: CAWSVLGVTGELFF. CDR3 in DNA: TGTGCCTGGAGTGTCTTAGGGGTCACCGGGGAGCTGTTTTTT.